This TCR beta chain stems from a study of blood T cell repertoires in COVID-19. Clones were sequenced by immunoSEQ multiplex PCR, and TCRdb holds only the in-frame ones, with some missing. The sample lists about 100,000 clones; about 86% were seen once. The germline V gene encodes CDR1 SGDLS and CDR2 YYNGEE. The CDR3 extends over 15 amino acids. V lost 0 bases and J lost 8; bases outside the gene matches: 4. Source material: peripheral blood. The receptor was derived from a human donor in a cohort sampled during active COVID-19. The chain links TRBV9 to TRBJ2-1; 11 nucleotides align to TRBD2. The CDR3 DNA follows: TGTGCCAGCAGCGTAGGAACTAGCGGGAGCCATGAGCAGTTCTTC. It specifies CASSVGTSGSHEQFF.